A selection of T cell receptor beta chains follows, all from one sample in a study of T-cell memory formation after mild COVID-19. TCRdb itself ran the 5' RACE reads through MiXCR, one entry per CDR3 protein. Here the sample spans hundreds of thousands of distinct CDR3 sequences, 15% to 20% being singletons. Sequenced sample: PBMCs or a T cell subset sorted from them (not recorded which). Source of these receptors: a man between 18 and 29 years old who had mild COVID-19 (a few samples of this study predate the infection). Cell type and time point are not known. Both conserved end residues are part of each CDR3. Fields, in order: V gene, clone size, J gene, D gene, CDR3 protein, CDR3 DNA. D genes are given only for firm matches. The size of a clone is reported for some rows only, either as once, few or many, or as a class for expanded clones.

TRBV7-7,NA,TRBJ2-5,NA,CASSPRQGRGQETQYF,TGTGCCAGCAGCCCCCGGCAGGGAAGGGGGCAAGAGACCCAGTACTTC
TRBV5-1,few,TRBJ1-1,NA,CASSHWTGLVKTEAFF,TGCGCCAGCAGCCACTGGACGGGTTTGGTGAAAACTGAAGCTTTCTTT
TRBV7-2,few,TRBJ2-2,TRBD1,CASSRGGQGSGELFF,TGTGCCAGCAGCCGCGGGGGACAGGGGTCCGGGGAGCTGTTTTTT
TRBV20-1,few,TRBJ2-7,NA,CSAQDPRRSYEQYF,TGCAGTGCTCAGGACCCCCGTCGCTCCTACGAGCAGTACTTC
TRBV5-1,many,TRBJ2-3,TRBD2,CASSLSGGATDTQYF,TGTGCCAGCAGCCTTAGCGGGGGGGCCACAGATACGCAGTATTTT
TRBV6-4,NA,TRBJ2-5,NA,CASRSGRETQYF,TGTGCCAGCAGGAGCGGCCGGGAGACCCAGTACTTC
TRBV27,few,TRBJ2-7,NA,CASSIGQAYEQYF,TGTGCCAGCAGCATAGGGCAAGCATACGAGCAGTACTTC
TRBV9,once,TRBJ1-1,NA,CASSVDSMNTEAFF,TGTGCCAGCAGCGTAGACAGCATGAACACTGAAGCTTTCTTT
TRBV5-1,NA,TRBJ2-2,TRBD1,CASSSDRGVSGELFF,TGCGCCAGCAGCTCCGACAGGGGAGTGTCCGGGGAGCTGTTTTTT
TRBV11-2,NA,TRBJ1-2,TRBD1,CASSLNSQGTGYGYTF,TGTGCCAGCAGCCTGAACTCACAGGGGACGGGCTATGGCTACACCTTC
TRBV12-3/TRBV12-4,NA,TRBJ2-4,NA,CASSLVGNIQYF,TGTGCCAGCAGTTTGGTCGGGAACATTCAGTACTTC
TRBV14,NA,TRBJ2-7,NA,CASSRDMTDEQYF,TGTGCCAGCAGCCGTGATATGACCGACGAGCAGTACTTC
TRBV11-2,few,TRBJ2-7,NA,CASSQKPLSYEQYF,TGTGCCAGCAGTCAAAAGCCACTTTCCTACGAGCAGTACTTC
TRBV9,NA,TRBJ2-2,TRBD1,CASSGDRVTNTGELFF,TGTGCCAGCAGCGGGGACAGGGTGACGAACACCGGGGAGCTGTTTTTT
TRBV20-1,NA,TRBJ2-1,TRBD1,CSARDSRTGHYNEQFF,TGCAGTGCTAGAGACTCCCGGACAGGGCACTACAATGAGCAGTTCTTC
TRBV7-9,few,TRBJ2-7,NA,CASSSAQVSYEQYF,TGTGCCAGCAGCTCCGCCCAGGTTTCCTACGAGCAGTACTTC
TRBV30,few,TRBJ2-1,NA,CALVTYNEQFF,TGTGCCCTTGTTACCTACAATGAGCAGTTCTTC
TRBV12-3/TRBV12-4,NA,TRBJ1-5,NA,CASSLQHQPQHF,TGTGCCAGCAGTTTACAGCATCAGCCCCAGCATTTT
TRBV7-2,NA,TRBJ1-2,NA,CASSSRRGDGYTF,TGTGCCAGCAGCTCCCGGAGGGGCGATGGCTACACCTTC
TRBV11-2,many,TRBJ1-2,TRBD1,CASSSLTDRPGYTF,TGTGCCAGCAGCTCGCTAACGGACAGGCCAGGCTACACCTTC
TRBV25-1,few,TRBJ2-4,NA,CASSELTPRDNIQYF,TGTGCCAGCAGTGAATTGACGCCTAGGGACAACATTCAGTACTTC
TRBV20-1,NA,TRBJ1-3,TRBD1,CSASQGAGGNTIYF,TGCAGTGCTAGTCAGGGGGCTGGGGGAAACACCATATATTTT
TRBV27,NA,TRBJ1-6,NA,CASSLYSSYNSPLHF,TGTGCCAGCAGTTTATACAGCTCCTATAATTCACCCCTCCACTTT
TRBV19,few,TRBJ1-5,TRBD1,CASSIGDRLFNQPQHF,TGTGCCAGTAGTATAGGGGACAGGTTATTCAATCAGCCCCAGCATTTT
TRBV5-6,NA,TRBJ2-3,NA,CASSLRVDRIFSTDTQYF,TGTGCCAGCAGCTTGCGAGTGGACAGAATCTTTAGCACAGATACGCAGTATTTT
TRBV9,NA,TRBJ2-3,NA,CASSVQRWGTDTQYF,TGTGCCAGCAGCGTACAAAGGTGGGGCACAGATACGCAGTATTTT
TRBV20-1,few,TRBJ2-3,TRBD2,CSARPPAGDTDTQYF,TGCAGTGCTAGACCCCCAGCGGGGGACACAGATACGCAGTATTTT
TRBV12-3/TRBV12-4,NA,TRBJ2-2,NA,CASSPGRVGELFF,TGTGCCAGCAGCCCAGGGCGGGTCGGGGAGCTGTTTTTT
TRBV20-1,NA,TRBJ1-5,NA,CSARGNSNQPQHF,TGCAGTGCTAGAGGGAATAGCAATCAGCCCCAGCATTTT
TRBV6-5,few,TRBJ1-1,NA,CASSFKGTEAFF,TGTGCCAGCAGTTTTAAGGGGACTGAAGCTTTCTTT
TRBV6-5,once,TRBJ2-3,NA,CASSYVGRLTDTQYF,TGTGCCAGCAGTTACGTGGGACGTCTTACAGATACGCAGTATTTT
TRBV11-3,few,TRBJ2-3,NA,CASSLEGGPGGDTQYF,TGTGCCAGCTCCCTTGAAGGTGGGCCGGGTGGAGATACGCAGTATTTT
TRBV24-1,NA,TRBJ2-3,TRBD1,CATASTGVLADTQYF,TGTGCCACCGCATCAACAGGGGTACTCGCAGATACGCAGTATTTT
TRBV30,many,TRBJ2-7,NA,CAWNREGDEQYF,TGTGCCTGGAACAGGGAGGGCGACGAGCAGTACTTC
TRBV7-9,many,TRBJ2-7,TRBD1,CASKQQGGSYEQYF,TGTGCCAGCAAACAACAGGGGGGCTCCTACGAGCAGTACTTC
TRBV20-1,NA,TRBJ2-7,TRBD1,CSAAHPGQSLYEQYF,TGCAGTGCTGCTCATCCGGGACAGTCCCTCTACGAGCAGTACTTC
TRBV7-8,NA,TRBJ1-2,NA,CASSFRESGYTF,TGTGCCAGCAGCTTTCGGGAGTCAGGCTACACCTTC
TRBV9,few,TRBJ1-4,TRBD1,CASSEGQATNEKLFF,TGTGCCAGCAGCGAGGGACAGGCAACTAATGAAAAACTGTTTTTT
TRBV5-1,NA,TRBJ1-1,NA,CASRGEDITEAFF,TGCGCCAGCAGAGGGGAGGATATCACTGAAGCTTTCTTT
TRBV6-2/TRBV6-3,once,TRBJ2-7,NA,CASSYPMYRTSYEQYF,TGTGCCAGCAGTTACCCCATGTACAGGACCTCCTACGAGCAGTACTTC
TRBV2,many,TRBJ2-3,NA,CASIQPGGPRDTQYF,TGTGCCAGCATTCAGCCAGGGGGGCCTCGGGATACGCAGTATTTT